This T cell receptor (beta chain) originates from a study of T cells after yellow fever vaccination. Study at large: It was SMART-Seq v4 Ultra Low Input that prepared the fractions with low cell numbers.

TCRdb recomputed calls from the 5' RACE reads with MiXCR, one row per CDR3 protein. The table lists 300,000 to 400,000 distinct CDR3 sequences, 8.7% of them singletons. This clonotype was observed at least ten times. Unmatched junction bases numbered 4, after V lost 3 bases and J lost 6 bases. This CDR3 spans 14 amino acids. This receptor was taken from a young man who received the YFV17D yellow fever vaccine. Material: PBMCs, obtained on the day of the first yellow fever vaccination. This chain links TRBV12-3 or TRBV12-4 with TRBJ2-2; 7 bases match TRBD2. This CDR3 is CASSFSSGAGELFF. The CDR3 DNA reads TGTGCCAGCAGTTTTTCTAGCGGCGCCGGGGAGCTGTTTTTT.